This TCR beta chain was sequenced during a study of blood T cells in healthy people across ages. The length of the CDR3 is 15 residues. CDR1 LGHNA and CDR2 YSLEER come from the germline V gene. The ends lost 4 bases at V and 5 bases at J; junction bases unmatched: 6. Total RNA amounts of at least 5 micrograms were extracted per sample. The use of a sample-barcoded 5' primer and a J-beta primer mix characterized a second PCR of roughly 7 to 11 cycles. TCRdb redid the calling of the 5' RACE reads with MiXCR, one entry per CDR3 protein. The table records approximately 770,000 distinct CDR3 sequences, 58% of them present only once. This clonotype has more than one count but fewer than ten.

The chain employs TRBV4-3 and TRBJ2-1; 9 nucleotides align to TRBD1. The sequence was obtained from a man aged 25-45 years in good health. What was sequenced was blood. CDR3 bases: TGCGCCAGCAGCCGAGGGGACAGGGTCGACAATGAGCAGTTCTTC. Its translation is CASSRGDRVDNEQFF.